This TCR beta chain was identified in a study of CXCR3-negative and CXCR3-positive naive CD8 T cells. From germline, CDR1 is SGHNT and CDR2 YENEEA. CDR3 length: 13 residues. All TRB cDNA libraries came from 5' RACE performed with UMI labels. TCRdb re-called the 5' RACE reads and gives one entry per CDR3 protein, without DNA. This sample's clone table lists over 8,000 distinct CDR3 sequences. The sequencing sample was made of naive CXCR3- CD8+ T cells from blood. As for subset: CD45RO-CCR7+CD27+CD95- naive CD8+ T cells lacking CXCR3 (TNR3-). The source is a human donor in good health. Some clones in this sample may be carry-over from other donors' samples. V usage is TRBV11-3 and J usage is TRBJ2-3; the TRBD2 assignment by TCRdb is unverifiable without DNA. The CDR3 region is CASRPYSGGTQYF. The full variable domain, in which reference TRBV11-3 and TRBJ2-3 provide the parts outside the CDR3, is EAGVVQSPRYKIIEKKQPVAFWCNPISGHNTLYWYLQNLGQGPELLIRYENEEAVDDSQLPKDRFSAERLKGVDSTLKIQPAELGDSAVYLCASRPYSGGTQYFGPGTRLTVL.